This TCR beta chain was captured in a study of Tregs in tolerant kidney transplant recipients (dated by TCRdb to the late 2010s). Study-level background: The transplants used related donors with nonmyeloablative bone marrow transplantation, and mixed chimerism in the human trials was transient. Before combined kidney and bone marrow transplantation, this study identified donor-specific regulatory T cells using TCRbeta sequencing and then followed those same cells after transplant. The research as a whole found: Expanding Tregs with activated donor B cells appeared to identify the most biologically relevant and donor-specific TCRbeta repertoire. In tolerant patients, donor-specific Tregs expanded more than Tregs overall, which suggests antigen-driven rather than nonspecific expansion. Biological reproducibility was not examined directly, but technical replication error appeared to be minimal. For some patients, the PCR primers changed as time went on, which meant samples from those patients could not be compared with one another at the nucleotide level. The study was constrained by small patient numbers, and validation of the findings is required in larger populations and under other immunosuppression protocols.

CDR1 and CDR2, per the germline V gene (reference sequence), are MNHEY and SMNVEV. V is pruned by 7 bases and J by 8 bases, leaving 9 bases of the junction without a gene match. Counted from cysteine to phenylalanine, this CDR3 has 13 amino acids. Just CDR3 DNA is preserved here, 39 bases in frame from base 1. A note on this clone: Its antigen remains undetermined. No base quality values were provided; no much bigger clone lies one nucleotide off.

For TCRbeta CDR3 sequencing, genomic DNA from the sorted cells was extracted using the QIAGEN DNeasy Blood and Tissue Kit. High-throughput TCRbeta CDR3 sequencing, which included PCR amplification with bias correction and internal controls, was done commercially through immunoSEQ. On the authors' methods: Unique productive TCRbeta sequences were defined by CDR3 nucleotide sequence where primers matched, otherwise by CDR3 amino acid sequence with Vbeta and Jbeta genes. To correct for sorting error, sequences found in more than one sorted population at a frequency ratio of 2:1 or less were discarded, and the remaining shared sequences were assigned to the population with the higher frequency. Donor-reactive sequences were defined as at least 5-fold expanded in CFSE-low cells versus unstimulated cells, with frequency of at least 0.01% in CFSE-low cells. Repertoire divergence was quantified by Jensen-Shannon divergence using the top 100 TCRbeta sequences ranked by frequency. When a sample had multiple sequencing runs, each run was corrected for sorting error separately and the runs were then pooled. TCRdb retrieved this table from immuneACCESS and kept in-frame rearrangements only. Not all clones are present; in checked studies, unresolved V genes account for under half, and no reason is known for the remainder. That table supplies the V and J calls and clone size; D and trimming were determined from the DNA. This sample has more than 60,000 clones in its table, and under 98% of those were observed once. Around 0.51% of the sample is in the top ten clones.

In light of the paper, this sample's time point label describes: blood sample drawn before combined kidney and bone marrow transplant. Unstimulated Tregs (CD4+CD25+CD127-), CD4+ non-Tregs (CD4+CD25-), CD4 and CD8 cells were FACS-sorted from thawed PBMCs. The patients were several recipients of combined kidney and bone marrow transplants from the ITN036ST trial, and samples were available only for these trial subjects. Healthy control blood was separated into PBMCs by Ficoll density gradient and cryopreserved, and patient PBMCs were collected both before and after transplant. The clonotype was recovered from a human donor who received a combined kidney and bone marrow transplant. The rearranged segments are TRBV27 and TRBJ1-2, and TRBD1 matches 8 of the central bases. This material consisted of CD4+ T cells from blood, taken before the transplant. The DNA reads as follows: TGTGCCAGCACCAGCCTGGCAGGGGGCGGCTACACCTTC. This sequence encodes CASTSLAGGGYTF.